The sample holds a few counts of the clone carrying this T cell receptor (beta chain). Clones were read by immunoSEQ multiplex PCR, and TCRdb kept only the in-frame ones, dropping some. The repertoire includes 15,000 to 20,000 clones, over 80% of them detected once, and around 13% sits in the top ten. The data were taken from a study of technical replicates of blood from a few donors. The trim removed 0 bases at V and 3 bases at J, leaving 3 bases unmatched. CDR1 is SGHAT and CDR2 is FQNNGV in the germline V gene. The CDR3 has 15 residues. Sequenced sample: PBMCs. The receptor comes from a human donor in good health. V and J are TRBV11-2 and TRBJ2-7, with 9 nucleotides matching TRBD1. DNA for the CDR3: TGTGCCAGCAGCTTAGATCGGGACAGGGACTACGAGCAGTACTTC. Translating gives CASSLDRDRDYEQYF.